Only one count was recorded for the clone carrying this T cell receptor (beta chain). This entry belongs to a study of TIL therapy for anti-PD-1-resistant metastatic lung cancer. In the study overall: Half of patients were current or former smokers. Tumors carried a median approximately 1.6 non-synonymous mutations per megabase.

This was the immunoSEQ v3 assay. Libraries were sequenced to roughly 2 million read pairs (survey) or about 5-6 million (deep). The method was immunoSEQ multiplex PCR; TCRdb's version includes in-frame clones alone and lacks a portion of them. The data show 15,000 to 20,000 clones, about 83% seen once. Germline V gives CDR1 GTSNPN, CDR2 SVGIG (reference sequence). The CDR3 length is 14 residues. Losses at the gene ends were 4 bases for V and 10 bases for J; bases not matched to a gene: 13. The time point is: pre-treatment sample, taken before nivolumab and TIL therapy. The sample here was blood, taken at baseline. V and J are TRBV30 and TRBJ1-2; 9 positions agree with TRBD1. This receptor was taken from a person aged 25 to 80 with non-small cell lung cancer. The CDR3 protein is CAWTITRDRVDYTF. Here the CDR3 DNA reads TGTGCCTGGACCATAACCCGGGACAGGGTAGACTACACCTTC.